The 2 T cell receptor beta chains given below trace back to one sample, sequenced in a study of somatic mutations in cytotoxic T cells in rheumatoid arthritis (dated by TCRdb to between 2016 and 2019). Library method: the immunoSEQ multiplex PCR assay. TCRdb obtained this table from immuneACCESS and retained in-frame rearrangements with V and J assigned. These tables miss some clones; where compared with another copy, unresolved V genes account for less than half of the shortfall, and the remainder is unexplained. The sample contains some 14,000 clones, about 68% of them found a single time. Around 30% of the sample is held by the ten biggest clonotypes. The material sequenced was CD8+ T cells sorted from blood. These TCRs come from an adult with rheumatoid arthritis.

The rearrangement joins TRBV28 to TRBJ2-7; 8 positions agree with TRBD2. Germline V lookup: CDR1 MDHEN, CDR2 SYDVKM. The length of the CDR3 is 15 residues. The ends lost 2 bases at V and 9 bases at J; junction bases unmatched: 12. The CDR3 sequence is CASSLGLASDHLQYF. CDR3 DNA sequence: TGTGCCAGCAGTTTAGGACTAGCTTCTGACCATCTGCAGTACTTC.

The rearrangement links TRBV27 to TRBJ2-7; D tentatively reads TRBD1 or TRBD2 (6 bases each). V lost 8 bases and J 3 bases, leaving 14 bases between the germline ends. The germline V gene has CDR1 MNHEY and CDR2 SMNVEV (reference sequence). This CDR3 contains 13 residues. The CDR3 spells CASSPGAVYEQYF. For the CDR3, the DNA is TGTGCCAGCTCCCCGGGGGCCGTCTACGAGCAGTACTTC.